This entry lists 6 T cell receptor beta chains sequenced from one sample in a study of T cells after yellow fever vaccination. TCRdb passed the 5' RACE reads through MiXCR, listing each CDR3 protein once. The repertoire holds about 350,000 distinct CDR3 sequences, with over 3.5% as singletons. The sequencing here drew on PBMCs, taken 5 days after the yellow fever booster vaccination. These receptors all stem from a man younger than 35 who received the YFV17D yellow fever vaccine.

The chain carries TRBV7-9 and TRBJ1-6; D not certain. V was trimmed by 5 bases and J by 10 bases, leaving 12 bases between them. The germline gives CDR1 SEHNR, CDR2 FQNEAQ (reference sequence). The CDR3 is 13 residues long. The CDR3 bases are TGTGCCAGCAGCCCATCGCCGGTATCACCCCTCCACTTT. Translated, it gives CASSPSPVSPLHF.

Many counts were recorded for this clonotype. The chain links TRBV6-5 to TRBJ1-1; a weak D match, TRBD1 (6 bases). CDR3 length: 15 residues. The germline V gene has CDR1 MNHEY and CDR2 SVGAGI. The V end lost 2 bases, the J end lost 0 bases, and 10 bases lay between the germline ends. The CDR3 reads CASSYKTGMNTEAFF. The DNA of the CDR3 is TGTGCCAGCAGTTACAAGACAGGTATGAACACTGAAGCTTTCTTT.

Written as DNA, the CDR3 is TGCAGCGGAAGACGGAGCAATCAGCCCCAGCATTTT. This codes for CSGRRSNQPQHF. V gene TRBV29-1 combines with J gene TRBJ1-5, with unresolved D. The germline CDR1 and CDR2 sequences are SQVTM and ANQGSEA. CDR3 size: 12 residues. Trimming cost V 7 bases and J 1 base, with 8 bases left between them.

The chain employs TRBV7-6 and TRBJ2-3; D is unclear. V was cut by 4 bases and J by 4 bases, with 15 bases left in between. From germline, CDR1 is SGHVS and CDR2 FNYEAQ. The CDR3 is made up of 15 amino acids. The CDR3 DNA follows: TGTGCCAGCAGCTCCGAGCCCAGGTTCGCAGATACGCAGTATTTT. Amino acids: CASSSEPRFADTQYF.

The rearrangement joins TRBV6-2 or TRBV6-3 to TRBJ1-5; D is unclear. The germline CDR1 and CDR2 sequences are MNHEY and SVGEGT. The germline V and J ends were trimmed by 0 bases and 5 bases, with 11 bases remaining between them. The CDR3 runs to 15 residues. This CDR3 reads CASSYSLKGDQPQHF. CDR3 DNA: TGTGCCAGCAGTTACTCCCTAAAGGGCGATCAGCCCCAGCATTTT.

This clonotype was recorded a few times. This chain uses TRBV14 with TRBJ2-3; no definite D call. CDR1 is SGHDN and CDR2 is FVKESK in the germline V gene. V lost 6 bases to trimming and J lost 5 bases, with 12 bases between them. This CDR3 is 13 amino acids long. CDR3 sequence: CASSRPGGDTQYF. CDR3 in DNA: TGTGCCAGCAGTCGACCCGGCGGAGATACGCAGTATTTT. The variable domain in full, completed from reference TRBV14 and TRBJ2-3, reads EAGVTQFPSHSVIEKGQTVTLRCDPISGHDNLYWYRRVMGKEIKFLLHFVKESKQDESGMPNNRFLAERTGGTYSTLKVQPAELEDSGVYFCASSRPGGDTQYFGPGTRLTVL.